These T cell receptor beta chains were read from a single sample in a study of T cell responses to AZD1222 COVID-19 vaccine. The method was immunoSEQ multiplex PCR; TCRdb's version includes in-frame clones alone and lacks a portion of them. The data show about 83,000 clones, approximately 90% seen once. The sequences come from peripheral blood, collected on day 0 of MenACWY control vaccination. The receptors here all came from an adult in good health. The CDR3 runs from the conserved cysteine through the conserved F or W. The D gene is left open where the match is weak. Part of the rows lack a size; the others show once, few, many or a class for expanded clones.

d_call,j_call,v_call,clone_size,cdr3_nt,cdr3_aa
NA,TRBJ2-1,TRBV28,NA,TGTGCCAGCAGTCTCCCGGGTAGTGGCGATGAGCAGTTCTTC,CASSLPGSGDEQFF
TRBD1,TRBJ2-7,TRBV5-5,NA,TGTGCCAGCAGCTTGGGTGGGACAGGGGGATACGAGCAGTACTTC,CASSLGGTGGYEQYF
NA,TRBJ2-1,TRBV7-9,NA,TGTGCCAGCAGCCGAAAGGGGTGGGGTTCCCATGAGCAGTTCTTC,CASSRKGWGSHEQFF
NA,TRBJ2-3,TRBV7-3,NA,TGTGCCAGCAGCTCCTCAGATACGCAGTATTTT,CASSSSDTQYF
NA,TRBJ2-7,TRBV5-6,once,TGTGCCAGCAGCTTATTCACTCAGGAAAGGCACGAGCAGTACTTC,CASSLFTQERHEQYF
TRBD1,TRBJ1-1,TRBV29-1,NA,TGCAGCGTGTTTCCAGGGGGGAGGGACACTGAAGCTTTCTTT,CSVFPGGRDTEAFF
TRBD1,TRBJ1-6,TRBV5-4,NA,TGTGCCAGCAGCGCACGCGGACAGGAGGGGTCACCCCTCCACTTT,CASSARGQEGSPLHF
TRBD2,TRBJ2-1,TRBV27,NA,TGTGCCAGCAGTTTGGAATCTAGCGGGAACTACTACAATGAGCAGTTCTTC,CASSLESSGNYYNEQFF
NA,TRBJ2-7,TRBV5-1,few,TGCGCCAGCAGTTCTCTGGCGGGACAGAGTATTTACGAGCAGTACTTC,CASSSLAGQSIYEQYF
NA,TRBJ2-7,TRBV7-2,NA,TGTGCCAGCAGCTTACAGGGAGGCTCCTACGAGCAGTACTTC,CASSLQGGSYEQYF
NA,TRBJ1-1,TRBV29-1,NA,TGCAGCGTTGTCAGGACTTCGGCTGAAGCTTTCTTT,CSVVRTSAEAFF
NA,TRBJ1-1,TRBV30,NA,TGTGCCTGGAGTAGGGTCGGAAGCACTGAAGCTTTCTTT,CAWSRVGSTEAFF
NA,TRBJ2-5,TRBV7-2,NA,TGTGCCAGCAGCTTAGGCGGAACCCAAGAGACCCAGTACTTC,CASSLGGTQETQYF
NA,TRBJ1-5,TRBV11-1,NA,TGTGCCAGCAGCTTGGGTAGCAATCAGCCCCAGCATTTT,CASSLGSNQPQHF
NA,TRBJ1-4,TRBV5-1,NA,TGCGCCAGCAGCTTGGAAGGGCAGGGGAACGAAAAACTGTTTTTT,CASSLEGQGNEKLFF
TRBD2,TRBJ2-7,TRBV19,NA,TGTGCCAGTAGTATCAGCGGGGGGATCTACGAGCAGTACTTC,CASSISGGIYEQYF
NA,TRBJ2-7,TRBV19,NA,TGTGCCAGTAGTATAGAGGCCTTTACGATCTACGAGCAGTACTTC,CASSIEAFTIYEQYF
NA,TRBJ1-6,TRBV9,NA,TGTGCCAGCAGCGGTCAGGGTGTTCGCTCACCCCTCCACTTT,CASSGQGVRSPLHF
TRBD2,TRBJ2-7,TRBV13,few,TGTGCCAGCAGCCAAGAGGGAGGGACCGAGTCCTACGAGCAGTACTTC,CASSQEGGTESYEQYF
TRBD1,TRBJ1-5,TRBV10-2,once,TGCGCCAGCAGGACAGGGGGGGATCAGCCCCAGCATTTT,CASRTGGDQPQHF
TRBD2,TRBJ2-1,TRBV20-1,NA,TGCAGTGCTAGTTCCGGGCTAGCGGGAGGATTGTGGGGGAATGAGCAGTTCTTC,CSASSGLAGGLWGNEQFF
NA,TRBJ1-5,TRBV28,NA,TGTGCCAGTTCCCCGACTGGGCAGCCCCAGCATTTT,CASSPTGQPQHF
TRBD1,TRBJ1-2,TRBV4-3,few,TGCGCCAGCAGCCAAGAGAGGCAGGGGGGTAGGGGCTACACCTTC,CASSQERQGGRGYTF
TRBD2,TRBJ2-1,TRBV12-5,NA,TGTGCTAGTGGTTTGGCTAGCGGGAACAGCGATGAGCAGTTCTTC,CASGLASGNSDEQFF
NA,TRBJ2-1,TRBV6-5,few,TGTGCCAGCAGTTATGGTTTAGCTTACAATGAGCAGTTCTTC,CASSYGLAYNEQFF
NA,TRBJ1-2,TRBV6-5,NA,TGTGCCAGCGGACCGGGTGGCTACACCTTC,CASGPGGYTF
TRBD2,TRBJ2-1,TRBV5-1,NA,TGCGCCAGCAGCAGCGATGCGGGAGCCCGTAATGAGCAGTTCTTC,CASSSDAGARNEQFF
NA,TRBJ1-6,TRBV4-3,NA,TGCGCCAGCAGCCAAGATGATCCGAATTCACCCCTCCACTTT,CASSQDDPNSPLHF
NA,TRBJ2-6,TRBV27,NA,TGTGCCAGCAGTCCACAGGGTGTATCTGGGGCCAACGTCCTGACTTTC,CASSPQGVSGANVLTF
NA,TRBJ1-1,TRBV7-2,NA,TGTGCCAGCAGCTTAGAACAAAGAACTGAAGCTTTCTTT,CASSLEQRTEAFF
NA,TRBJ1-2,TRBV19,NA,TGTGCCAGTAGTATAGACCACCCGCCCGTCCGGGGGTATGGCTACACCTTC,CASSIDHPPVRGYGYTF
TRBD1,TRBJ1-1,TRBV30,NA,TGTGCCTGGAGGGCCGGGACAGACACTGAAGCTTTCTTT,CAWRAGTDTEAFF
NA,TRBJ2-2,TRBV4-3,NA,TGCGCCAGCAGCCAAGCCCTCCAGGGGACCGGGGAGCTGTTTTTT,CASSQALQGTGELFF
TRBD2,TRBJ2-3,TRBV7-2,NA,TGTGCCAGCGGGTGGACTAGCGGCACAGATACGCAGTATTTT,CASGWTSGTDTQYF
TRBD1,TRBJ2-5,TRBV7-8,NA,TGTGCCAGCAGCCTGCAGGGGGTAGGGACCCAGTACTTC,CASSLQGVGTQYF
NA,TRBJ2-7,TRBV7-6,NA,TGTGCCAGCAGCCCCAGCGGAACCTCCTACGAGCAGTACTTC,CASSPSGTSYEQYF
TRBD1,TRBJ1-6,TRBV30,NA,TGTGCCTGGAGTACAATCTTAGGGACAGCTAATTCACCCCTCCACTTT,CAWSTILGTANSPLHF
NA,TRBJ1-1,TRBV19,NA,TGTGCCAGTAGTATACGGGGGAACACTGAAGCTTTCTTT,CASSIRGNTEAFF
NA,TRBJ1-2,TRBV28,NA,TGTGCCAGCAGTTTGCAGGGTTCCGGCTATGGCTACACCTTC,CASSLQGSGYGYTF
NA,TRBJ2-7,TRBV11-2,NA,TGTGCCAGCAGCTTTAAAGGGTTCGGGCAGGGGACGTACGAGCAGTACTTC,CASSFKGFGQGTYEQYF
NA,TRBJ1-3,TRBV3-1/TRBV3-2,NA,TGTGCCAGCAGCCAGGTGCCGGACGGAGGAAACACCATATATTTT,CASSQVPDGGNTIYF
TRBD1,TRBJ1-5,TRBV28,NA,TGTGCCAGCAGTCAGGGGGGGGATCAGCCCCAGCATTTT,CASSQGGDQPQHF
TRBD2,TRBJ2-7,TRBV5-6,NA,TGTGCCAGCAGCTTGAGGGAGGGACGGCGCTACGAGCAGTACTTC,CASSLREGRRYEQYF
TRBD2,TRBJ2-1,TRBV10-1,NA,TGCGCCAGCAGTGAAGCGGGAGGGTCAAATGAGCAGTTCTTC,CASSEAGGSNEQFF
TRBD1,TRBJ1-2,TRBV5-1,NA,TGCGCCAGCAGCCCGAATCCGGGACAGGGGTATGGCTACACCTTC,CASSPNPGQGYGYTF
NA,TRBJ2-3,TRBV10-3,NA,TGTGCCATCAGGGACCTCAGAACAGATACGCAGTATTTT,CAIRDLRTDTQYF
NA,TRBJ1-3,TRBV5-1,NA,TGCGCCAGCAGCTTGTCGACAGTTACTACTGGAAACACCATATATTTT,CASSLSTVTTGNTIYF
NA,TRBJ2-1,TRBV11-3,NA,TGTGCCAGCAGCTTACACGGCCAAGGGGGCTCCTACAATGAGCAGTTCTTC,CASSLHGQGGSYNEQFF
TRBD2,TRBJ2-1,TRBV30,NA,TGTGCCTGGAGTGTACCCCCTAGCGGGAGGGCATCGCAGTTCTTC,CAWSVPPSGRASQFF
NA,TRBJ1-2,TRBV7-2,NA,TGTGCCAGCAGCTTAGACGGGAACTATGGCTACACCTTC,CASSLDGNYGYTF
NA,TRBJ2-7,TRBV9,NA,TGTGCCAGCAGCGCGGGTGCAGTTCCCTACGAGCAGTACTTC,CASSAGAVPYEQYF
TRBD1,TRBJ1-1,TRBV4-3,NA,TGCGCCAGCAGCCAAGGAGGTCTCCGGACAGGGGATACTGAAGCTTTCTTT,CASSQGGLRTGDTEAFF
TRBD2,TRBJ2-7,TRBV28,NA,TGTGCCAGCAGTTTCGGGTCAGGGATCCAGCGGGAAAACCAAAGTCCTTACGAGCAGTACTTC,CASSFGSGIQRENQSPYEQYF
NA,TRBJ2-7,TRBV7-9,NA,TGTGCCAGCAGCCGAAGGGGACGCCGGAGCTCCTACGAGCAGTACTTC,CASSRRGRRSSYEQYF
NA,TRBJ1-2,TRBV5-6,once,TGTGCCAGCAGCTTGGGTCCAGGAACGAACTATGGCTACACCTTC,CASSLGPGTNYGYTF
NA,TRBJ2-7,TRBV19,NA,TGTGCCAGTAGTATAAGTACAGGGATGTTCTACGAGCAGTACTTC,CASSISTGMFYEQYF
NA,TRBJ1-5,TRBV7-2,NA,TGTGCCAGCAGCCCCGGGACACCGAATCAGCCCCAGCATTTT,CASSPGTPNQPQHF
NA,TRBJ1-3,TRBV24-1,NA,TGTGCCACCAGTGACCCATTAACGGCTGGAAACACCATATATTTT,CATSDPLTAGNTIYF
NA,TRBJ1-2,TRBV5-8,NA,TGTGCCAGCAGCTTTAGGGATAACTATGGCTACACCTTC,CASSFRDNYGYTF